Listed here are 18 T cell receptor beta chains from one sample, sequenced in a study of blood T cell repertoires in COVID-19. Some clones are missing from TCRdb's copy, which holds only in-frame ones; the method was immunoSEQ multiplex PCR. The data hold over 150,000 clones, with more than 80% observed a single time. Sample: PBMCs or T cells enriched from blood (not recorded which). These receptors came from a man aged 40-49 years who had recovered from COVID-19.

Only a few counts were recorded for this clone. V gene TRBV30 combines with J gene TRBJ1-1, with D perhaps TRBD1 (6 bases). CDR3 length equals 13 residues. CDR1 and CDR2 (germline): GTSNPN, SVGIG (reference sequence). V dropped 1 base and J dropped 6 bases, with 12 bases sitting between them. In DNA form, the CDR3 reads TGTGCCTGGAGTGAGACAGGTCACGCTGAAGCTTTCTTT. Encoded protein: CAWSETGHAEAFF.

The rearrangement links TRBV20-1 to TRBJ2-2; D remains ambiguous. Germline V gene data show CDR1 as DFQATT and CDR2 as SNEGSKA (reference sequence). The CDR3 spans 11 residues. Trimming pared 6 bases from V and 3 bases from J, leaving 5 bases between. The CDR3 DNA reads TGCAGTGCCTTTGACACCGGGGAGCTGTTTTTT. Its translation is CSAFDTGELFF.

CDR3 in amino acids: CASSLTSGRDNEQFF. The CDR3 DNA is TGTGCCAGCAGCTTGACTAGCGGGAGAGACAATGAGCAGTTCTTC. The gene calls are TRBV5-4 and TRBJ2-1; TRBD2 matches 11 bases. After removal of 1 base from V and 5 bases from J, the junction contained 2 bases not matched to a gene. The CDR3 consists of 15 residues. Germline loops: CDR1 SGHNT, CDR2 YYREEE (reference sequence). The full variable domain, with the rest looked up from reference TRBV5-4 and TRBJ2-1, is ETGVTQSPTHLIKTRGQQVTLRCSSQSGHNTVSWYQQALGQGPQFIFQYYREEENGRGNFPPRFSGLQFPNYSSELNVNALELDDSALYLCASSLTSGRDNEQFFGPGTRLTVL.

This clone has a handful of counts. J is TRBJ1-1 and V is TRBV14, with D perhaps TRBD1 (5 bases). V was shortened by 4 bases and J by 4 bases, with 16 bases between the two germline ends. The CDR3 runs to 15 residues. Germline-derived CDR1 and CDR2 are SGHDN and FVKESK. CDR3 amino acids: CASSPLRAVSTEAFF. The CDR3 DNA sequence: TGTGCCAGCAGCCCGCTCAGGGCGGTCTCCACTGAAGCTTTCTTT.

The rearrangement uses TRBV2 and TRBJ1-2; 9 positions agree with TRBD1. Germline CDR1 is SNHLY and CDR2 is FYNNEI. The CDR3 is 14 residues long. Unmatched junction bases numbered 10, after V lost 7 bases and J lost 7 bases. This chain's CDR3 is CASKEDRGGSGYTF. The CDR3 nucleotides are TGTGCCAGCAAAGAGGACAGGGGAGGCTCTGGCTACACCTTC.

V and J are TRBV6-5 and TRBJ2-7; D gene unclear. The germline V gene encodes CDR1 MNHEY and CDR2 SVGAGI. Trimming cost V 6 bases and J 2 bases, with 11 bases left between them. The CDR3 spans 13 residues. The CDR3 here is CASSRHRAYEQYF. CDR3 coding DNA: TGTGCCAGCAGCCGACATCGAGCCTACGAGCAGTACTTC.

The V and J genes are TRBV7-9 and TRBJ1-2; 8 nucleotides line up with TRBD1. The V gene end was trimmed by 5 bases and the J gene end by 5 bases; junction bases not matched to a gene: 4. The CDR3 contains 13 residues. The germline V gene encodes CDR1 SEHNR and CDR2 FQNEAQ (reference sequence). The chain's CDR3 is CASSATGVYGYTF. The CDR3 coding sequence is TGTGCCAGCAGCGCGACAGGGGTTTATGGCTACACCTTC.

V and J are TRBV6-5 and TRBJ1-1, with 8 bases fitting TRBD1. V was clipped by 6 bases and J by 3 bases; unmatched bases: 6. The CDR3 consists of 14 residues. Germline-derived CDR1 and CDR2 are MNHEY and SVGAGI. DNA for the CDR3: TGTGCCAGCAGGACGACAGGGGTGGACACTGAAGCTTTCTTT. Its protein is CASRTTGVDTEAFF.

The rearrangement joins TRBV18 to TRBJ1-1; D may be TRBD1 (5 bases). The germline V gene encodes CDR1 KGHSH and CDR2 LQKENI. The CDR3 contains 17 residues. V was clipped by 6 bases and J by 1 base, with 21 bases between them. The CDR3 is CASSPARGGVRNTEAFF. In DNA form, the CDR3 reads TGTGCCAGCTCCCCTGCTCGAGGAGGGGTGAGGAACACTGAAGCTTTCTTT.

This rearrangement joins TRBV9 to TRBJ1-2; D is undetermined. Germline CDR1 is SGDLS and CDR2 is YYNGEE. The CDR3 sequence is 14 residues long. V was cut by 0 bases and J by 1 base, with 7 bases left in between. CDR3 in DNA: TGTGCCAGCAGCGTAGCCAGTATTAACTATGGCTACACCTTC. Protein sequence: CASSVASINYGYTF.

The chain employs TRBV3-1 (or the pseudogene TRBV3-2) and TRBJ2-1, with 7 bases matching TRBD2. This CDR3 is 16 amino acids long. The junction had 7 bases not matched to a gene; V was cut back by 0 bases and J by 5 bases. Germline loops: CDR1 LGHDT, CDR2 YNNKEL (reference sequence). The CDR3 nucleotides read TGTGCCAGCAGCCAAGATCGGGCGGGAGCCCACAATGAGCAGTTCTTC. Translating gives CASSQDRAGAHNEQFF.

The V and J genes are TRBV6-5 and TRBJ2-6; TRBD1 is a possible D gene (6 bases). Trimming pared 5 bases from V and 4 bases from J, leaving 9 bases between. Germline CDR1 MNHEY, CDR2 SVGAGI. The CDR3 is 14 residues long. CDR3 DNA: TGTGCCAGCAGTACAGGGACCGGGGCCAACGTCCTGACTTTC. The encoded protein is CASSTGTGANVLTF.

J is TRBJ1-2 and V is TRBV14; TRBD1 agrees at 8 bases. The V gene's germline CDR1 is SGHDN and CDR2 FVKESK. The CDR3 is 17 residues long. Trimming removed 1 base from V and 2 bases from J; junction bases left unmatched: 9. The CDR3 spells CASSQVAGGLGNYGYTF. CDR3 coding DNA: TGTGCCAGCAGCCAAGTGGCAGGGGGCCTGGGGAACTATGGCTACACCTTC.

The CDR3 is CAWGLGGNTIYF. DNA for the CDR3: TGTGCCTGGGGGCTCGGGGGAAACACCATATATTTT. The rearrangement links TRBV30 to TRBJ1-3, with D uncertain. Germline CDR1 and CDR2: GTSNPN and SVGIG (reference sequence). CDR3 length: 12 amino acids. V lost 5 bases, J lost 4 bases, and 9 bases lay in between.

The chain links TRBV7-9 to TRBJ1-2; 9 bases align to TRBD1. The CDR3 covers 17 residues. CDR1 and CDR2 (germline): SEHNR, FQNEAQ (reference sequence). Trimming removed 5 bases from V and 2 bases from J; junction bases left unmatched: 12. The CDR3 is CASSRTGTGYRNYGYTF. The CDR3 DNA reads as TGTGCCAGCAGCCGGACCGGGACAGGGTACAGAAACTATGGCTACACCTTC.

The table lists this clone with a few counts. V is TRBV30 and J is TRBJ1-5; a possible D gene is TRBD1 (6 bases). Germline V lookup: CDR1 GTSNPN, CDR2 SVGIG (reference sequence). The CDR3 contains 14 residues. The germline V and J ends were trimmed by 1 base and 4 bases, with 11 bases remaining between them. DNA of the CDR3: TGTGCCTGGAGTGGAGGGACAACTAATCAGCCCCAGCATTTT. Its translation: CAWSGGTTNQPQHF.

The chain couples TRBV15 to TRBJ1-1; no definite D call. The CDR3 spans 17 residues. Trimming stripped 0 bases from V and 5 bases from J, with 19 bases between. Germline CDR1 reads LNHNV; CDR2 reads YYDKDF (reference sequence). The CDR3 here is CATSRDEYFSGLTEAFF. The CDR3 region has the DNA TGTGCCACCAGCAGAGATGAGTATTTTTCAGGCTTGACTGAAGCTTTCTTT.

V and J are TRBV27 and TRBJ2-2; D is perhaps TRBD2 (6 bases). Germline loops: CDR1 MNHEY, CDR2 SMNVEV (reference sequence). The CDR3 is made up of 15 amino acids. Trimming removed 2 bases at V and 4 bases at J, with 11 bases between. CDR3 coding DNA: TGTGCCAGCAGTTTACGAGCGGGTGCCACCGGGGAGCTGTTTTTT. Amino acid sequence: CASSLRAGATGELFF.